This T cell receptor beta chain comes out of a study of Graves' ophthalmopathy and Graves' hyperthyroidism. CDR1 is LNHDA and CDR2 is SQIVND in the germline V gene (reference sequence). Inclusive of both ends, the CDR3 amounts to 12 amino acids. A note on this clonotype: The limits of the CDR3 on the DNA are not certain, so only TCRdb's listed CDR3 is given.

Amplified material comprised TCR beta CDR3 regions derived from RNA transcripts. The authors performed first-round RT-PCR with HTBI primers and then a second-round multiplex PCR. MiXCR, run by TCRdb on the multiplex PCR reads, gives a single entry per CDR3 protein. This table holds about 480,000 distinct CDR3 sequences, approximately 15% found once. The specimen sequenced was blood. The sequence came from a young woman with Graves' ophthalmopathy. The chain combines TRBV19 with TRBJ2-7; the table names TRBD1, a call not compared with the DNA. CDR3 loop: CASSGQAYEQYF.